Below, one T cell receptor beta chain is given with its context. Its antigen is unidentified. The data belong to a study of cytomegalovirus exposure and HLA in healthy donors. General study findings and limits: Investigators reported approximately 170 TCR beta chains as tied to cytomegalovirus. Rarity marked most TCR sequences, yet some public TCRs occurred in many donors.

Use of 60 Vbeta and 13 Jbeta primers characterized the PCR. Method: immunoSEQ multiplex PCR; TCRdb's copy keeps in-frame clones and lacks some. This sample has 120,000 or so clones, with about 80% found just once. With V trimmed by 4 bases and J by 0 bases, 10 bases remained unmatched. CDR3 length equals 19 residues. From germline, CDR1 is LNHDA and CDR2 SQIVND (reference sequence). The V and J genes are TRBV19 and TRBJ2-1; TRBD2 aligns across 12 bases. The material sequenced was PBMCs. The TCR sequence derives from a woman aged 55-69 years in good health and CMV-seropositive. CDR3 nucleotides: TGTGCCAGTAGTACCGGACTAGCGGGACGGGCCGACTCCTACAATGAGCAGTTCTTC. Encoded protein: CASSTGLAGRADSYNEQFF.